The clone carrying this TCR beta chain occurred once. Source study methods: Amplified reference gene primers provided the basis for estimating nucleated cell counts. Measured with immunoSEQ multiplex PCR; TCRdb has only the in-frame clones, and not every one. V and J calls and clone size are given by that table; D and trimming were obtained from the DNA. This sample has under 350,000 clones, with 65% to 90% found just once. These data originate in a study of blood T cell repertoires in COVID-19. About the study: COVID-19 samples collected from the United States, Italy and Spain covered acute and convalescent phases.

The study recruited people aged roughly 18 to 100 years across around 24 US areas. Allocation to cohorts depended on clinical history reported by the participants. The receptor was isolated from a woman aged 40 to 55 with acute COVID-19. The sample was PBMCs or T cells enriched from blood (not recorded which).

CDR3 coding DNA: TGTGCCAGTAGTAGGCCCGGGACAAAAGTGAATGAGCAGTTCTTC. Its translation: CASSRPGTKVNEQFF. The chain links TRBV19 to TRBJ2-1; a weak D match, TRBD1 (6 bases). Trimming stripped 4 bases from V and 7 bases from J, with 17 bases between. Looked up from germline, CDR1 is LNHDA and CDR2 is SQIVND (reference sequence). CDR3 size: 15 residues.